This is a list of T cell receptor beta chains from one sample in a study of cytomegalovirus exposure and HLA in healthy donors. The repertoire was sequenced with immunoSEQ multiplex PCR; TCRdb's copy has only in-frame clones and lacks some. The repertoire holds over 130,000 clones, with about 80% as singletons. The material sequenced was PBMCs. The receptor set was obtained from a man younger than 40 in good health and CMV-seropositive. Both conserved end residues are part of each CDR3. The order of the fields is D gene, V gene, clone size, J gene, CDR3 DNA, CDR3 protein. The D gene is left open where the match is weak. Clone size is shown for a subset of rows, as once, few, many or a class of expanded clone.

D gene: NA
V gene: TRBV16
clone size: NA
J gene: TRBJ1-5
CDR3 DNA: TGTGCCAGCAGCCAATCGAGGGTGTCAGGTGGGCCCCAGCATTTT
CDR3 protein: CASSQSRVSGGPQHF

D gene: TRBD1
V gene: TRBV5-1
clone size: NA
J gene: TRBJ1-6
CDR3 DNA: TGCGCCAGCAGCCGGGACAGGGTGAATTCACCCCTCCACTTT
CDR3 protein: CASSRDRVNSPLHF

D gene: NA
V gene: TRBV5-1
clone size: NA
J gene: TRBJ1-6
CDR3 DNA: TGCGCCAGCAGCTTGGAGGGGAACTCCTATAATTCACCCCTCCACTTT
CDR3 protein: CASSLEGNSYNSPLHF

D gene: NA
V gene: TRBV2
clone size: NA
J gene: TRBJ2-7
CDR3 DNA: TGTGCCAGCACCCCGGGTTTCTACGAGCAGTACTTC
CDR3 protein: CASTPGFYEQYF

D gene: TRBD2
V gene: TRBV10-2
clone size: NA
J gene: TRBJ2-3
CDR3 DNA: TGCGCCAGCAGAGTTGGAGCGGGGCCTCCAGATACGCAGTATTTT
CDR3 protein: CASRVGAGPPDTQYF

D gene: TRBD1
V gene: TRBV29-1
clone size: NA
J gene: TRBJ2-2
CDR3 DNA: TGCAGCGTCAGGGGGCCGATGGCCACCGGGGAGCTGTTTTTT
CDR3 protein: CSVRGPMATGELFF

D gene: TRBD1
V gene: TRBV27
clone size: NA
J gene: TRBJ1-5
CDR3 DNA: TGTGCCAGCCGCCGGACAGGGAGTAATCAGCCCCAGCATTTT
CDR3 protein: CASRRTGSNQPQHF

D gene: NA
V gene: TRBV6-1
clone size: NA
J gene: TRBJ1-3
CDR3 DNA: TGTGCCAGCACCAAGGGAGAGATGGGAAACACCATATATTTT
CDR3 protein: CASTKGEMGNTIYF

D gene: NA
V gene: TRBV5-4
clone size: NA
J gene: TRBJ2-5
CDR3 DNA: TGTGCCAGCAGGGGCGGACTGCAAGAGACCCAGTACTTC
CDR3 protein: CASRGGLQETQYF

D gene: TRBD2
V gene: TRBV7-9
clone size: NA
J gene: TRBJ2-3
CDR3 DNA: TGTGCCAGCAGCGCTAGCGGGGGCCGGGCAGATACGCAGTATTTT
CDR3 protein: CASSASGGRADTQYF

D gene: TRBD2
V gene: TRBV4-1
clone size: NA
J gene: TRBJ2-7
CDR3 DNA: TGCGCCAGCAGCCAAGTGGCGGTAGGGAGGGCCTACGAGCAGTACTTC
CDR3 protein: CASSQVAVGRAYEQYF

D gene: TRBD1
V gene: TRBV18
clone size: NA
J gene: TRBJ2-1
CDR3 DNA: TGTGCCAGCTCATCGGACAGGGAGCAGTTCTTC
CDR3 protein: CASSSDREQFF

D gene: TRBD2
V gene: TRBV7-2
clone size: once
J gene: TRBJ2-5
CDR3 DNA: TGTGCCAGCAGCTTAGCGGTGACTAGCGGGCTGGAGACCCAGTACTTC
CDR3 protein: CASSLAVTSGLETQYF

D gene: TRBD1
V gene: TRBV5-4
clone size: NA
J gene: TRBJ1-2
CDR3 DNA: TGTGCCAGCAGTGAAGGGACAGGATTAGGCTACACCTTC
CDR3 protein: CASSEGTGLGYTF

D gene: NA
V gene: TRBV7-9
clone size: NA
J gene: TRBJ2-3
CDR3 DNA: TGTGCCAGCAGCCAGAGAGGGGGAGAGGATACGCAGTATTTT
CDR3 protein: CASSQRGGEDTQYF

D gene: NA
V gene: TRBV7-9
clone size: NA
J gene: TRBJ1-2
CDR3 DNA: TGTGCCAGCAGCCCCGGGACGGCGGGGAGCTACACCTTC
CDR3 protein: CASSPGTAGSYTF

D gene: TRBD2
V gene: TRBV10-3
clone size: NA
J gene: TRBJ2-3
CDR3 DNA: TGTGCCATCAGTACCGCGGGGGGCGGGGACACAGATACGCAGTATTTT
CDR3 protein: CAISTAGGGDTDTQYF

D gene: NA
V gene: TRBV5-1
clone size: NA
J gene: TRBJ1-2
CDR3 DNA: TGCGCCAGCAGCTTGGCCGACAGTTCCTATGGCTACACCTTC
CDR3 protein: CASSLADSSYGYTF

D gene: NA
V gene: TRBV14
clone size: NA
J gene: TRBJ1-2
CDR3 DNA: TGTGCCAGCAGCCACCTAACCGGGGTAGGCGGCTACACCTTC
CDR3 protein: CASSHLTGVGGYTF

D gene: TRBD2
V gene: TRBV7-9
clone size: NA
J gene: TRBJ2-4
CDR3 DNA: TGTGCCAGCGCGGACCCCCGGGGGGACATTCAGTACTTC
CDR3 protein: CASADPRGDIQYF

D gene: NA
V gene: TRBV18
clone size: NA
J gene: TRBJ2-5
CDR3 DNA: TGTGCCAGCTCACCAGAAGCAGGGTTGGGAGAGACCCAGTACTTC
CDR3 protein: CASSPEAGLGETQYF

D gene: NA
V gene: TRBV7-3
clone size: NA
J gene: TRBJ2-5
CDR3 DNA: TGTGCCAGCAGCCGATCGGGACTTTGGTACGAGACCCAGTACTTC
CDR3 protein: CASSRSGLWYETQYF

D gene: TRBD1
V gene: TRBV27
clone size: NA
J gene: TRBJ1-5
CDR3 DNA: TGTGCCAGCAGTGACGGGACAGGGGGCAATCAGCCCCAGCATTTT
CDR3 protein: CASSDGTGGNQPQHF

D gene: NA
V gene: TRBV18
clone size: NA
J gene: TRBJ2-7
CDR3 DNA: TGTGCCAGCTCACCACCGGGGGCAGGGACCTACGAGCAGTACTTC
CDR3 protein: CASSPPGAGTYEQYF

D gene: TRBD1
V gene: TRBV7-3
clone size: NA
J gene: TRBJ2-5
CDR3 DNA: TGTGCCAGCAGTCCGGACAGGACAGGGGAGACCCAGTACTTC
CDR3 protein: CASSPDRTGETQYF

D gene: NA
V gene: TRBV6-5
clone size: few
J gene: TRBJ1-4
CDR3 DNA: TGTGCCAGCAGTCCCCGACGGGGAACTAATGAAAAACTGTTTTTT
CDR3 protein: CASSPRRGTNEKLFF

D gene: NA
V gene: TRBV30
clone size: NA
J gene: TRBJ2-2
CDR3 DNA: TGTGCCTGGAGTGTAGCCCTTTTCGTGGCCGGGGAGCTGTTTTTT
CDR3 protein: CAWSVALFVAGELFF

D gene: TRBD2
V gene: TRBV2
clone size: once
J gene: TRBJ2-5
CDR3 DNA: TGTGCCAGCAGTAGCGGGGGGCCCCAGGAGACCCAGTACTTC
CDR3 protein: CASSSGGPQETQYF

D gene: TRBD1
V gene: TRBV28
clone size: few
J gene: TRBJ1-4
CDR3 DNA: TGTGCCAGCAGTCCAGGGGGTACTGAAAAACTGTTTTTT
CDR3 protein: CASSPGGTEKLFF

D gene: NA
V gene: TRBV9
clone size: once
J gene: TRBJ1-2
CDR3 DNA: TGTGCCAGCGGCGCACGTGGGGGAGGGGGAAACGGCTACACCTTC
CDR3 protein: CASGARGGGGNGYTF

D gene: NA
V gene: TRBV5-1
clone size: NA
J gene: TRBJ1-3
CDR3 DNA: TGCGCCAGCAGCGTGGGATCAACAGGGACAGGAAACACCATATATTTT
CDR3 protein: CASSVGSTGTGNTIYF

D gene: TRBD1
V gene: TRBV6-5
clone size: NA
J gene: TRBJ1-5
CDR3 DNA: TGTGCCAGCACCGCCGGACAGGTTAATCAGCCCCAGCATTTT
CDR3 protein: CASTAGQVNQPQHF

D gene: TRBD1
V gene: TRBV28
clone size: NA
J gene: TRBJ1-2
CDR3 DNA: TGTGCCACCGGTGGAACAGGGGAGCCTTATGGCTACACCTTC
CDR3 protein: CATGGTGEPYGYTF

D gene: TRBD1
V gene: TRBV15
clone size: NA
J gene: TRBJ1-6
CDR3 DNA: TGTGCCACCAGCAACAGGGGATCGAATTCACCCCTCCACTTT
CDR3 protein: CATSNRGSNSPLHF

D gene: TRBD2
V gene: TRBV28
clone size: NA
J gene: TRBJ2-1
CDR3 DNA: TGTGCCAGCGGAGGAGCGGGGGCCGTTAGCTCCTACAATGAGCAGTTCTTC
CDR3 protein: CASGGAGAVSSYNEQFF

D gene: NA
V gene: TRBV18
clone size: NA
J gene: TRBJ2-2
CDR3 DNA: TGTGCCAGCTCACCACGAGGGTTCGGGGACACCGGGGAGCTGTTTTTT
CDR3 protein: CASSPRGFGDTGELFF

D gene: NA
V gene: TRBV7-9
clone size: NA
J gene: TRBJ1-5
CDR3 DNA: TGTGCCAGCAGCTTCGGGGGGGTTGGTCAGCCCCAGCATTTT
CDR3 protein: CASSFGGVGQPQHF

D gene: NA
V gene: TRBV7-3
clone size: NA
J gene: TRBJ1-1
CDR3 DNA: TGTGCCAGCAGCTACGGGACACCAGTTCTTATGAACACTGAAGCTTTCTTT
CDR3 protein: CASSYGTPVLMNTEAFF

D gene: TRBD1
V gene: TRBV5-5
clone size: NA
J gene: TRBJ1-1
CDR3 DNA: TGTGCCAGCAGCACCCGGACAGGGTCTAACACTGAAGCTTTCTTT
CDR3 protein: CASSTRTGSNTEAFF

D gene: NA
V gene: TRBV6-5
clone size: NA
J gene: TRBJ1-1
CDR3 DNA: TGTGCCAGCAGTTACTCGATGAGTGCGGGGTTGGAAGCTTTCTTT
CDR3 protein: CASSYSMSAGLEAFF

D gene: NA
V gene: TRBV21-1
clone size: many
J gene: TRBJ2-7
CDR3 DNA: TGTGCCAGCAGCAAAGCTTTGGGACAGTTCTCTCCCGAGCAGTACTTC
CDR3 protein: CASSKALGQFSPEQYF

D gene: NA
V gene: TRBV4-2
clone size: NA
J gene: TRBJ2-1
CDR3 DNA: TGTGCCAGCGGGAGCGGAGGGTACAGTGAGCAGTTCTTC
CDR3 protein: CASGSGGYSEQFF

D gene: TRBD1
V gene: TRBV5-1
clone size: NA
J gene: TRBJ2-1
CDR3 DNA: TGCGCCAGCAGCAGGGACAGGGTGGATGAGCAGTTCTTC
CDR3 protein: CASSRDRVDEQFF

D gene: TRBD2
V gene: TRBV7-2
clone size: NA
J gene: TRBJ2-3
CDR3 DNA: TGTGCCAGCAGCCCGCAGCGGGGCCGCACAGATACGCAGTATTTT
CDR3 protein: CASSPQRGRTDTQYF

D gene: TRBD1
V gene: TRBV19
clone size: NA
J gene: TRBJ2-1
CDR3 DNA: TGTGCCAGTAGTGTCACTCTAGGGGGCCGGGAGCAGTTCTTC
CDR3 protein: CASSVTLGGREQFF

D gene: NA
V gene: TRBV6-5
clone size: few
J gene: TRBJ1-3
CDR3 DNA: TGTGCCAGCGGCCCCGGGGGGCTGAGGAACACCATATATTTT
CDR3 protein: CASGPGGLRNTIYF

D gene: NA
V gene: TRBV19
clone size: NA
J gene: TRBJ1-5
CDR3 DNA: TGTGCCAGTAGCAGCGGACAGCTACTTTATCAGCCCCAGCATTTT
CDR3 protein: CASSSGQLLYQPQHF

D gene: TRBD1
V gene: TRBV5-6
clone size: once
J gene: TRBJ1-1
CDR3 DNA: TGTGCCAGCAGCTTGGCGGGAACAGGGGCCATTGACACTGAAGCTTCCTTT
CDR3 protein: CASSLAGTGAIDTEASF

D gene: TRBD1
V gene: TRBV11-2
clone size: NA
J gene: TRBJ2-2
CDR3 DNA: TGTGCCAGCAGCCAGGGGGTGCTGGGGGAGCTGTTTTTT
CDR3 protein: CASSQGVLGELFF

D gene: NA
V gene: TRBV4-2
clone size: NA
J gene: TRBJ1-5
CDR3 DNA: TGTGCCAGCAGCCAGGCTACAGATAGCAATCAGCCCCAGCATTTT
CDR3 protein: CASSQATDSNQPQHF

D gene: NA
V gene: TRBV28
clone size: NA
J gene: TRBJ1-3
CDR3 DNA: TGTGCCAGCAGCCCCCGTCGGGGCTCTGGAAACACCATATATTTT
CDR3 protein: CASSPRRGSGNTIYF

D gene: NA
V gene: TRBV28
clone size: NA
J gene: TRBJ1-6
CDR3 DNA: TGTGCCAGCAGGCCGCCGACGGGTGGTTCACCCCTCCACTTT
CDR3 protein: CASRPPTGGSPLHF

D gene: TRBD1
V gene: TRBV7-6
clone size: NA
J gene: TRBJ2-3
CDR3 DNA: TGTGCCAGCAGTCCCGGGACAGGGGAATCTACGCAGTATTTT
CDR3 protein: CASSPGTGESTQYF

D gene: NA
V gene: TRBV27
clone size: NA
J gene: TRBJ2-7
CDR3 DNA: TGTGCCAGCAGTTGGGCCTCGGCAGGGGTATCCTACGAGCAGTACTTC
CDR3 protein: CASSWASAGVSYEQYF

D gene: NA
V gene: TRBV7-6
clone size: NA
J gene: TRBJ2-1
CDR3 DNA: TGTGCCAGCAGCCCACAGGGGGGGGTATCCTACAATGAGCAGTTCTTC
CDR3 protein: CASSPQGGVSYNEQFF

D gene: TRBD1
V gene: TRBV4-1
clone size: once
J gene: TRBJ2-5
CDR3 DNA: TGCGCCAGCAGCCCCCGGGACAGGGATTTGGAGACCCAGTACTTC
CDR3 protein: CASSPRDRDLETQYF